This entry features one T cell receptor (beta chain) sequence. This CDR3 spans 15 amino acids. Per the germline V gene, CDR1 is PRHDT and CDR2 is FYEKMQ (reference sequence). Trimming took 3 bases from V and 3 from J, leaving 12 bases between them. Sequencing was performed with immunoSEQ multiplex PCR; in TCRdb, only in-frame clones are kept and a portion is missing. This table has about 600,000 clones, roughly 98% appearing once. This specimen comes from a study of shared clonotypes between healthy human individuals. Naive-designated CD8 cells lacked CD45RO, were positively enriched for CCR7, and omitted terminally differentiated effector memory CD45RA+ cells.

This clonotype was obtained from a man aged 25 to 45 in good health. Sequenced: naive CD8+ T cells sorted from blood. V is TRBV13 and J is TRBJ2-4; the D gene is possibly TRBD2 (7 bases). CDR3 bases: TGTGCCAGCAGCTTTGCGGGGGCGGGCAAAAACATTCAGTACTTC. It encodes CASSFAGAGKNIQYF.